This TCR beta chain was sequenced for a study of blood T cell repertoires in COVID-19. Assay: immunoSEQ multiplex PCR; the TCRdb copy retains only in-frame clones and omits some. The sample shows about 180,000 clones, more than 70% of them seen only once. Deletions cut 0 bases from V and 5 bases from J, with 7 bases between. The CDR3 contains 13 residues. In germline, CDR1 is SEHNR, CDR2 FQNEAQ (reference sequence). The sequence was collected from an elderly woman with active or convalescent COVID-19. The sample was peripheral blood. V and J are TRBV7-9 and TRBJ1-2, with D unclear. The CDR3 DNA follows: TGTGCCAGCAGCTTAGCGACGGGGTATGGCTACACCTTC. This codes for CASSLATGYGYTF.